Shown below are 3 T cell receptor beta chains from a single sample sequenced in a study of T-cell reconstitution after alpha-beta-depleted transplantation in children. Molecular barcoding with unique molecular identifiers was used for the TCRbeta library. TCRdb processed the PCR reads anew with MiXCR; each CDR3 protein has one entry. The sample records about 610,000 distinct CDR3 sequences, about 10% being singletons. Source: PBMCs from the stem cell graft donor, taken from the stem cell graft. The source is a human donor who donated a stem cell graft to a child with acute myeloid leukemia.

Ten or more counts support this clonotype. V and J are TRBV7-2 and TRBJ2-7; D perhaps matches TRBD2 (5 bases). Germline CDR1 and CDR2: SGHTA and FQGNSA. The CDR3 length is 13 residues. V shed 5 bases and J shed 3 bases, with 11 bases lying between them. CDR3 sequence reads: CASSQGLGYEQYF. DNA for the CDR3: TGTGCCAGCAGCCAAGGACTTGGCTACGAGCAGTACTTC. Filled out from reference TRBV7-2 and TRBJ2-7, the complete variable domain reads GAGVSQSPSNKVTEKGKDVELRCDPISGHTALYWYRQSLGQGLEFLIYFQGNSAPDKSGLPSDRFSAERTGGSVSTLTIQRTQQEDSAVYLCASSQGLGYEQYFGPGTRLTVT.

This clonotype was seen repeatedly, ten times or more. As DNA, the CDR3 is TGTGCCATCAGCTCTAGCGTTCCCACAGATACGCAGTATTTT. Translated: CAISSSVPTDTQYF. V gene TRBV10-3 combines with J gene TRBJ2-3, with D perhaps matching TRBD2 (6 bases). Trimming stripped 6 bases from V and 2 bases from J, with 12 bases between. The CDR3 loop spans 14 amino acids. Germline CDR1 and CDR2: ENHRY and SYGVKD.

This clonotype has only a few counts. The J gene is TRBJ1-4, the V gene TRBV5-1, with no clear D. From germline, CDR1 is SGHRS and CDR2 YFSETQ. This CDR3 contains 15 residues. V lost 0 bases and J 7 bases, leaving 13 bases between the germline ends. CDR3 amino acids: CASSLGGLSGEKLFF. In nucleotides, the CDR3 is TGCGCCAGCAGCTTGGGAGGCTTATCGGGTGAAAAACTGTTTTTT. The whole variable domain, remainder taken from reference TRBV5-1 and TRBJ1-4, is KAGVTQTPRYLIKTRGQQVTLSCSPISGHRSVSWYQQTPGQGLQFLFEYFSETQRNKGNFPGRFSGRQFSNSRSEMNVSTLELGDSALYLCASSLGGLSGEKLFFGSGTQLSVL.